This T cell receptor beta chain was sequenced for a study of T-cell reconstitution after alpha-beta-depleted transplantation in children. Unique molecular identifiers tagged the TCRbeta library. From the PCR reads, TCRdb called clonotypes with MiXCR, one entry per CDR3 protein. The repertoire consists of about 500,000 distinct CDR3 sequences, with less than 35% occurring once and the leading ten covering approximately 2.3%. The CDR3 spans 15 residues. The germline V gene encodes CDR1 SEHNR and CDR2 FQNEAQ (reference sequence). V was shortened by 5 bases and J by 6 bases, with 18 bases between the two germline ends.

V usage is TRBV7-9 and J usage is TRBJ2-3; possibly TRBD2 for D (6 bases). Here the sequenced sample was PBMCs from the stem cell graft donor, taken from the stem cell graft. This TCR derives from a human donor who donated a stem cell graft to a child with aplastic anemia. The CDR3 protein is CASSPGALAVDTQYF. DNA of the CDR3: TGTGCCAGCAGCCCCGGGGCTTTAGCGGTGGATACGCAGTATTTT.